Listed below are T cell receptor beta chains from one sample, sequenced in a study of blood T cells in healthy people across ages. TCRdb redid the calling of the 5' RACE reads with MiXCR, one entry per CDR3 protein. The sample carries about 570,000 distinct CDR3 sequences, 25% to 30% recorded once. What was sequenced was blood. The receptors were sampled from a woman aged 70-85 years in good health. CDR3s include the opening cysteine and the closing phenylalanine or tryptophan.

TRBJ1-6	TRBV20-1	CSAREGGNSPLHF
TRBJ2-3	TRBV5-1	CASSLAVGGRDTQYF
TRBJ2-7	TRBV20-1	CSSTHYDEQYF
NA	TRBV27	CASSPSRGVVGEQYF
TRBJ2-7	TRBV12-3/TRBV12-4	CASSFLWWPNCHEQYF
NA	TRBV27	CATLGATGGSEQFF
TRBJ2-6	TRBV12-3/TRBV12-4	CASSITSGANVLTF
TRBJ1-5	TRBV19	CASSHRGQPQHF
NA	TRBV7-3	CASSLIGEQEQFF
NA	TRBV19	CASTWDRGTYEQYF
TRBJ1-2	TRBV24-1	CATSSGHGYTF
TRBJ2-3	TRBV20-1	CSVKQGGDPDTQYF
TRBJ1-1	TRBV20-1	CSARVGRDLNAFF
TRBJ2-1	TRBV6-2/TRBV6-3	CASTPARTGPYNEQFF
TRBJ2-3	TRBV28	CASSSHGGEDTQYF
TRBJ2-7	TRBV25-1	CASSEYKGSSSYEQYF
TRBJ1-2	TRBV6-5	CASSYHGQGLHGYTF
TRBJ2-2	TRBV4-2	CASSQSFPTGTTTGELFF
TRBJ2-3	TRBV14	CASSRYRRDRRVLVDTQYF
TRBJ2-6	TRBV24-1	CATSDSEQGGGANVLTF
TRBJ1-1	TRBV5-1	CASSFEHMNTEAFF
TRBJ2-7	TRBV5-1	CASSLRQGADEQYF
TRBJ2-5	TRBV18	CASSPSKETQYF
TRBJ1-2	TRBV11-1	CASSVQGWYGYTF
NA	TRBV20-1	CSAREPGQREQYF
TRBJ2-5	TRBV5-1	CASSLWRGQGARETQYF
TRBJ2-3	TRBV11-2	CTSSTGASLDTQYF
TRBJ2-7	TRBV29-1	CSAGRGSYEQYF
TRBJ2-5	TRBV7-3	CASSLGQGGPQETQYF
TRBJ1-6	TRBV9	CASSVTGGDSPLHF
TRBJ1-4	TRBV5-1	CASSPPLGDLNEKLFF
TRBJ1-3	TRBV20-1	CSAKARGSGNTIYF
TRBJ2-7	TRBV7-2	CASSLGGPTYEQYF
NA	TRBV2	CASSENLAGRGTQYF
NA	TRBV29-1	CSVEGWASGSNEQYF
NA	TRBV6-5	CASSYSRGTETQYF
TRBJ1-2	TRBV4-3	CASSQDSGGNYGYTF
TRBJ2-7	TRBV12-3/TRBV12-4	CASSSPGRYEQYF
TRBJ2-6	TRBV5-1	CASSPSPIIAGANVLTF
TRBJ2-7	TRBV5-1	CASSLSQGYEQYF
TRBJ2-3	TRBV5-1	CASSLTLSGGADTQYF
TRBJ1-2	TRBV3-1	CASSPDRAANYGYTF
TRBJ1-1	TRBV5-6	CASSRRQRVLGTEAFF
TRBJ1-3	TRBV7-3	CTSSSKGVSGNTIYF
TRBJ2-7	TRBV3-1	CASSHGGYEQYF
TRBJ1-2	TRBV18	CASSPRAGYGYTF
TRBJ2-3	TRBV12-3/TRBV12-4	CASKGEGAQYF